The clone carrying this T cell receptor (beta chain) was observed at least ten times. Antigen specificity is unknown. Patients were excluded for uncontrolled infection, other autoimmune disease, pregnancy or lactation. The data were taken from a study of T cells in Graves' hyperthyroidism and ophthalmopathy. Points from the study as a whole: Blood also contained most expanded thyroid clonotypes above 0.001. In validation, the model predicted ophthalmopathy. These predictions came a median about 6.5 months before onset. Ophthalmopathy could be told apart from stable hyperthyroidism with a 13 V-J model.

V was pared by 4 bases and J by 6 bases, with 5 bases of the junction left unmatched. The germline V gene has CDR1 GTSNPN and CDR2 SVGIG (reference sequence). The CDR3 runs to 13 residues. Researchers took RNA transcripts and amplified the TCR beta CDR3 regions from them. In the first-round RT-PCR of the TCR CDR3, the HTBI primer set was used. One entry per CDR3 protein results from TCRdb running MiXCR on the multiplex PCR reads. The table records about 560,000 distinct CDR3 sequences, around 14% of them present only once. The V gene is TRBV30, the J gene TRBJ1-2; 10 bases fit TRBD1. The sample was blood. The TCR was taken from a woman aged 30 to 39 with Graves' hyperthyroidism. The CDR3 sequence is CAWNLGQGDGYTF. The CDR3 DNA follows: TGTGCCTGGAACCTCGGACAGGGGGATGGCTACACCTTC.